This T cell receptor (beta chain) was observed in a study of shared clonotypes between healthy human individuals. Deep-level assay runs were performed. Repertoires were generated with immunoSEQ multiplex PCR, while TCRdb's copy carries only in-frame clones and drops some. The top ten hold approximately 10% of the sample, which has approximately 340,000 clones, roughly 70% seen once. It was into CD45RA+ naive and CD45RA-negative memory subsets that the CD4+ cells were split. As concerns this clone: Its antigen is unidentified.

Points from the study as a whole: Larger estimated richness was generally recorded for naive subsets relative to memory subsets. Incompleteness in sorted-subset sequencing, despite large depth, was shown by rarefaction.

The specimen was memory CD4+ T cells sorted from blood. Subset given: CD45RA-negative fraction. This TCR came from a man aged 25-40 years in good health.

CDR3 nucleotides: TGTGCCAGCTCACGACCGGGACAGCTTAATGAAAAACTGTTTTTT. Residues: CASSRPGQLNEKLFF. This chain joins TRBV18 and TRBJ1-4; 7 bases fit TRBD1. V shed 4 bases and J 4 bases; nucleotides not matched to a gene: 6. This CDR3 region has 15 residues. Germline V lookup: CDR1 KGHSH, CDR2 LQKENI.